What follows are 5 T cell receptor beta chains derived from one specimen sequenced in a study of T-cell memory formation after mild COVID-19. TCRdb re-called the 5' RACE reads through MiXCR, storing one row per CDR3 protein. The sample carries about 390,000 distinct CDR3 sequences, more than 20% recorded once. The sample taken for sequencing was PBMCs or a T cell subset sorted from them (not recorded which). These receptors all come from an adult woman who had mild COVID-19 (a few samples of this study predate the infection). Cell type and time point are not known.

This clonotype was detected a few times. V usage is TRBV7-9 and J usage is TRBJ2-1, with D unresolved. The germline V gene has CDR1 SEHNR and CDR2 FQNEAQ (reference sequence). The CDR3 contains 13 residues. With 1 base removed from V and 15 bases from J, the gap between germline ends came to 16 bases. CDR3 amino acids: CASSLDFGAVAFF. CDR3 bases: TGTGCCAGCAGCTTAGACTTTGGCGCGGTGGCGTTCTTC.

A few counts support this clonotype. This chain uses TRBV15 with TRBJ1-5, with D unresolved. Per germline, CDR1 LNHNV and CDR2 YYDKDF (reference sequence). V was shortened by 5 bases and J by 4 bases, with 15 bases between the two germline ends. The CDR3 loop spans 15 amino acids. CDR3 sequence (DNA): TGTGCCACCAGCCCCGACCGGGGTGGGAATCAGCCCCAGCATTTT. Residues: CATSPDRGGNQPQHF.

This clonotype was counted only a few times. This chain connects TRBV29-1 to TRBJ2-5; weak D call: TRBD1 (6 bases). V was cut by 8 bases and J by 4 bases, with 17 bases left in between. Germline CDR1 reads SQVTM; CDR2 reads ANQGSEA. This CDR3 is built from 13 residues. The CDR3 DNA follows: TGCAGCACCCGGGACACCCCAAGAGAGACCCAGTACTTC. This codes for CSTRDTPRETQYF. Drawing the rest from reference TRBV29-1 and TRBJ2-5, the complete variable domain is SAVISQKPSRDICQRGTSLTIQCQVDSQVTMMFWYRQQPGQSLTLIATANQGSEATYESGFVIDKFPISRPNLTFSTLTVSNMSPEDSSIYLCSTRDTPRETQYFGPGTRLLVL.

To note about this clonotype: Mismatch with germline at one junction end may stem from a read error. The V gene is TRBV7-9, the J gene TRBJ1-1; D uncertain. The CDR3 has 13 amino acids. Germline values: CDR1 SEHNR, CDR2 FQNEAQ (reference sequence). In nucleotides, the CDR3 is TGTGCCAGCAGCTTAGGCAGCTACCCGATGAGGGATTTT. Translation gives CASSLGSYPMRDF.

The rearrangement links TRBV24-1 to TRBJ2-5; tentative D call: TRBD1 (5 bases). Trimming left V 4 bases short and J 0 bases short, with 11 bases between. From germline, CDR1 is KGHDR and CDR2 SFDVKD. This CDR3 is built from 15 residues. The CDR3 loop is CATSDPRQYQETQYF. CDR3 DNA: TGTGCCACCAGTGACCCTCGACAGTACCAAGAGACCCAGTACTTC.